One sample yielded the 14 T cell receptor beta chains listed below, sequenced in a study of blood T cells in healthy people across ages. Using a J-beta primer mix together with a sample-barcoded 5' primer, a second PCR was run for roughly 6 to 12 cycles. TCRdb fed the 5' RACE reads into MiXCR, producing one record per CDR3 protein. The sample lists 700,000 or so distinct CDR3 sequences, 35% to 50% occurring once. Sequencing was performed on blood. The source of these receptors is an elderly man in good health.

The count of this clonotype is one. The rearrangement uses TRBV20-1 and TRBJ2-7; 8 bases map to TRBD2. The CDR3 consists of 12 residues. J gave up 6 bases and V 6 bases, and 7 bases lay outside the gene matches. Germline CDR1 reads DFQATT; CDR2 reads SNEGSKA (reference sequence). For the CDR3, the DNA is TGCAGTGCCCCGACTAGCGTGGGCGAGCAGTACTTC. Encoded protein: CSAPTSVGEQYF.

The chain uses TRBV6-2 or TRBV6-3 and TRBJ2-5, with D possibly TRBD2 on 5 matching bases. Germline lookup yields CDR1 MNHEY and CDR2 SVGEGT. The V end was cut by 8 bases, the J end by 1 base, with 14 bases between. CDR3 size: 14 residues. As DNA, the CDR3 is TGTGCCAGCGACCTCGGCGGGCCCCAAGAGACCCAGTACTTC. Amino acid sequence: CASDLGGPQETQYF.

V is TRBV2 and J is TRBJ2-1, with D perhaps TRBD1 (6 bases). CDR1 and CDR2 from the germline V gene are SNHLY and FYNNEI. The CDR3 has 14 residues. The germline V and J ends were trimmed by 3 bases and 10 bases, with 16 bases remaining between them. This CDR3 reads CASSEDSQRREQFF. CDR3 sequence (DNA): TGTGCCAGCAGTGAGGACAGCCAAAGACGGGAGCAGTTCTTC.

This chain joins TRBV6-5 and TRBJ2-3; no clear D gene. CDR3 length equals 12 residues. Trimming removed 6 bases from V and 10 bases from J, with 14 bases in between. CDR1 and CDR2 (germline): MNHEY, SVGAGI. The CDR3 DNA reads as TGTGCCAGCAGGTCAACTACATCCGCGCAGTATTTT. Encoded protein: CASRSTTSAQYF.

The chain carries TRBV7-9 and TRBJ2-5; D possibly corresponds to TRBD1 (6 bases). Germline CDR1 reads SEHNR; CDR2 reads FQNEAQ (reference sequence). The V end lost 6 bases, the J end lost 4 bases, and 12 bases lay between the germline ends. This CDR3 has 13 amino acids. The CDR3 coding sequence is TGTGCCAGCAGTATGGCAGGGGCAGAGACCCAGTACTTC. This gives the protein CASSMAGAETQYF.

V usage is TRBV5-1 and J usage is TRBJ1-1, with 7 bases fitting TRBD1. This CDR3 spans 14 amino acids. The junction had 6 bases not matched to a gene; V was cut back by 6 bases and J by 1 base. CDR1 and CDR2 from the germline V gene are SGHRS and YFSETQ. CDR3 sequence reads: CASNRPGGNTEAFF. DNA for the CDR3: TGCGCCAGCAACCGCCCAGGGGGGAACACTGAAGCTTTCTTT.

The CDR3 region has the DNA TGCAGTGCTAGCCGGGACAGGAACAATGAGCAGTTCTTC. Protein: CSASRDRNNEQFF. The rearrangement joins TRBV20-1 to TRBJ2-1; the match to TRBD1 covers 8 bases. This CDR3 comprises 13 residues. With 3 bases clipped from V and 5 bases from J, the junction kept 3 bases outside the gene matches. Germline assignment: CDR1 DFQATT and CDR2 SNEGSKA (reference sequence).

V and J are TRBV7-2 and TRBJ2-1, with D perhaps TRBD2 (6 bases). The germline gives CDR1 SGHTA, CDR2 FQGNSA. The CDR3 consists of 14 residues. Trimming removed 1 base from V and 6 bases from J, with 10 bases in between. The CDR3 protein is CASSLVSGVNEQFF. The DNA of the CDR3 is TGTGCCAGCAGCTTAGTGTCGGGAGTCAATGAGCAGTTCTTC.

V usage is TRBV5-1 and J usage is TRBJ2-3; 8 positions agree with TRBD1. This CDR3 region has 17 residues. With 1 base clipped from V and 3 bases from J, the junction kept 10 bases outside the gene matches. Germline lookup yields CDR1 SGHRS and CDR2 YFSETQ. The CDR3 bases are TGCGCCAGCAGCTTGAGCGGACAGGGAGGTGGGACAGATACGCAGTATTTT. Protein sequence: CASSLSGQGGGTDTQYF.

This clonotype was detected only a few times. This chain joins TRBV5-8 and TRBJ1-5; 9 bases agree with TRBD1. Germline V lookup: CDR1 SGHTS, CDR2 YDEGEE. CDR3 length: 14 residues. Trimming took 0 bases from V and 10 from J; bases not matched to a gene: 5. This CDR3 reads CASSLDRGLEPQHF. DNA of the CDR3: TGTGCCAGCAGCTTGGACAGGGGGCTTGAACCCCAGCATTTT. The full variable domain, its missing parts supplied by reference TRBV5-8 and TRBJ1-5, is EAGVTQSPTHLIKTRGQQATLRCSPISGHTSVYWYQQALGLGLQFLLWYDEGEERNRGNFPPRFSGRQFPNYSSELNVNALELEDSALYLCASSLDRGLEPQHFGDGTRLSIL.

The chain joins TRBV7-2 to TRBJ2-1; 10 bases fit TRBD2. V lost 1 base and J lost 10; bases outside the gene matches: 10. In germline, CDR1 is SGHTA, CDR2 FQGNSA. This CDR3 has 16 amino acids. The CDR3 sequence is CASSLDTSGMSREQFF. CDR3 DNA sequence: TGTGCCAGCAGCTTAGATACTAGCGGGATGAGCAGGGAGCAGTTCTTC.

This chain uses TRBV28 with TRBJ2-5; no reliable D call. The J call is doubtful: the DNA matches TRBJ2-7 better. CDR3 length: 14 residues. Germline CDR1 is MDHEN and CDR2 is SYDVKM. Written as DNA, the CDR3 is TGTGCCAGCAGTCACCGAGGTGAAGGAGACGAGCAGTACTTC. It translates to CASSHRGEGDEQYF.

This clonotype has just a few counts. This sequence joins TRBV28 and TRBJ2-5; 9 bases are a match to TRBD1. The germline V gene encodes CDR1 MDHEN and CDR2 SYDVKM. The length of the CDR3 is 18 residues. J was trimmed by 5 bases and V by 0 bases; bases with no gene match: 13. The CDR3 bases are TGTGCCAGCAGTTTATGGGCAACAGGGGGCACCCTCCAGGAGACCCAGTACTTC. It yields the protein CASSLWATGGTLQETQYF.

V usage is TRBV5-1 and J usage is TRBJ2-2; tentatively, D is TRBD1 (6 bases). V lost 5 bases, J lost 0 bases, and 11 bases lay in between. Looked up from germline, CDR1 is SGHRS and CDR2 is YFSETQ. The CDR3 length is 15 residues. CDR3 region: CASRYRDPNTGELFF. CDR3 nucleotide sequence: TGCGCCAGCAGATACAGGGACCCGAACACCGGGGAGCTGTTTTTT.